A single sample is the source of the 2 T cell receptor beta chains below, sequenced in a study of identifying expanded T cells in peripheral blood. Libraries were prepared by immunoSEQ multiplex PCR; TCRdb keeps only in-frame clonotypes and omits some of them. The table includes approximately 100,000 clones, about 90% detected once. The sample taken for sequencing was blood. The receptors come from a person aged 18 to 75 in good health.

This chain uses TRBV7-9 with TRBJ2-3, with 7 bases fitting TRBD1. The V segment lost 4 bases and the J segment 5 bases; nucleotides outside the gene matches: 6. Germline CDR1 and CDR2: SEHNR and FQNEAQ (reference sequence). This CDR3 has 14 residues. The CDR3 DNA reads TGTGCCAGCAGCTCCCGGACAGGAGGAGATACGCAGTATTTT. Its translation is CASSSRTGGDTQYF.

This chain links TRBV15 with TRBJ2-7, with 10 bases that match TRBD2. Germline CDR1 reads LNHNV; CDR2 reads YYDKDF (reference sequence). The length of the CDR3 is 14 residues. After removal of 4 bases from V and 3 bases from J, the junction contained 3 bases not matched to a gene. The CDR3 reads CATSTSGRVYEQYF. In DNA, the CDR3 is TGTGCCACCAGCACAAGCGGGAGGGTCTACGAGCAGTACTTC. The full variable domain, rest sourced from reference TRBV15 and TRBJ2-7, is DAMVIQNPRYQVTQFGKPVTLSCSQTLNHNVMYWYQQKSSQAPKLLFHYYDKDFNNEADTPDNFQSRRPNTSFCFLDIRSPGLGDTAMYLCATSTSGRVYEQYFGPGTRLTVT.